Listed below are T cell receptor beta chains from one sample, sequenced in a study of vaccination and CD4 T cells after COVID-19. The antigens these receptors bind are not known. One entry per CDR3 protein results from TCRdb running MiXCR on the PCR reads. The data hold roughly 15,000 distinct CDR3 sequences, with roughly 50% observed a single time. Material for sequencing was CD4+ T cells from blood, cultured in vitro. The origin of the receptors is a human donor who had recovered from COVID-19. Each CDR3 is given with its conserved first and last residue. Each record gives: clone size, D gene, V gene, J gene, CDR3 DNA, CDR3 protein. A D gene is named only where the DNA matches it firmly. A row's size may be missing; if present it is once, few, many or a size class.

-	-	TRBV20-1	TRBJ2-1	TGCAGTGCTAGAGATATGGGAGGTGAGCAGTTCTTC	CSARDMGGEQFF
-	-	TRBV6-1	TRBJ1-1	TGTGCCAGCAGGGCCCCCGGGACGGTGAACACTGAAGCTTTCTTT	CASRAPGTVNTEAFF
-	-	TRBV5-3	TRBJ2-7	TGTGCCAGAAGCTTATGGACCCAGGGGCCCGAGCAGTACTTC	CARSLWTQGPEQYF
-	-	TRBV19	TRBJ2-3	TGTGCCAGTAGGCTCATCGGAGCCACAGATACGCAGTATTTT	CASRLIGATDTQYF
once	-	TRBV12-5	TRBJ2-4	-	CASGWVGQGARYF
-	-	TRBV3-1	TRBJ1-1	TGTGCCAGCAGCCAAGAATGGCAGGGAGACACTGAAGCTTTCTTT	CASSQEWQGDTEAFF
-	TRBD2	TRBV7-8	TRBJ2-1	TGTGCCAGCAGCTTAGCGGGGACTAGCGGAGAGCAGTTCTTC	CASSLAGTSGEQFF
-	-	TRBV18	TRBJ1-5	TGTGCCAGCTCACCACGCGGGGATCAGCCCCAGCATTTT	CASSPRGDQPQHF
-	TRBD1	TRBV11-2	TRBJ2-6	TGTGCCAGCAGCTCGCCCCGGGGACAGGGATCTTCTGGGGCCAACGTCCTGACTTTC	CASSSPRGQGSSGANVLTF
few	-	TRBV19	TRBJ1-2	TGTGCCAGTAGTATTTTGGGTCTTGACTATGGCTACACCTTC	CASSILGLDYGYTF
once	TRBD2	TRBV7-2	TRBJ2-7	TGTGCCAGCACCCCTAGCGGAGGCCCCTACGAGCAGTACTTC	CASTPSGGPYEQYF
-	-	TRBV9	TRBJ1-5	TGTGCCAGCAGCGTAGATGGGGCGGCGGCTCAGCCCCAGCATTTT	CASSVDGAAAQPQHF
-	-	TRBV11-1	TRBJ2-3	TGTGCCAGCAGCCGGAGACTAGGCACAGATACGCAGTATTTT	CASSRRLGTDTQYF
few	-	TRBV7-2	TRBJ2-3	TGTGCCAGCAGCCTCACCGGGCCGCAGTATTTT	CASSLTGPQYF
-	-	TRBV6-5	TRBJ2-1	TGTGCCAGCAGTTACTCGACGTCCGACCCAACAAGGCAGTTCTTC	CASSYSTSDPTRQFF
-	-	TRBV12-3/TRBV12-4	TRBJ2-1	TGTGCCAGCAGTTTGAGCGGGTTTGGCAATGAGCAGTTCTTC	CASSLSGFGNEQFF
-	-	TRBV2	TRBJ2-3	TGTGCCAACTCCCTTTCCGGGGATACGCAGTATTTT	CANSLSGDTQYF
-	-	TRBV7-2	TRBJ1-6	TGTGCCAGCAGCTCAATGCAGGGGATCAATTCACCCCTCCACTTT	CASSSMQGINSPLHF
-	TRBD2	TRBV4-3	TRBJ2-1	TGCGCCAGCAGCCAAACCTCCGGGACTAGCGGAAACAATGAGCAGTTCTTC	CASSQTSGTSGNNEQFF
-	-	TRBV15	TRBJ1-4	TGTGCCACCAGCAGAGATAATCGGGGGGGTGGTTATGGTGAAAAACTGTTTTTT	CATSRDNRGGGYGEKLFF
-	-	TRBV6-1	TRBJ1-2	TGTGCCAGCAGGGACCGAGGAAGGCAGGGAGCTAACTATGGCTACACCTTC	CASRDRGRQGANYGYTF
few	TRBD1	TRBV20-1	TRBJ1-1	TGCAGTGCTAGAGACGGGACAGTAAACACTGAAGCTTTCTTT	CSARDGTVNTEAFF
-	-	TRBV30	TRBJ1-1	TGTGCCTGGAGTGGCTACAGTTATGAAGCTTTCTTT	CAWSGYSYEAFF
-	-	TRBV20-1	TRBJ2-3	TGCAGTGCTTACCAATCTTTGACGAACGAAGGTGGAGATACGCAGTATTTT	CSAYQSLTNEGGDTQYF
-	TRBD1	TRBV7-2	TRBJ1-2	TGTGCCAGCAGCTTAACGCCTATAGTCACAGGGGGCGCTTACTATGGCTACACCTTC	CASSLTPIVTGGAYYGYTF
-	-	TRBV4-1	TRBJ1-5	TGCGCCAGCAGCCAAGATTGGCGAGATCAGCCCCAGCATTTT	CASSQDWRDQPQHF
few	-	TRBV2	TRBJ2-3	TGTGCCAGCAGCCGCACCACCCGCACAGATACGCAGTATTTT	CASSRTTRTDTQYF
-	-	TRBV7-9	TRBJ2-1	TGTGCCAGCAGCTTAGTTTTGGGATACAATGAGCAGTTCTTC	CASSLVLGYNEQFF
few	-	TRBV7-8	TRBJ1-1	TGTGCCAGCAGCTCATCTTCGGACAGTGAAGCTTTCTTT	CASSSSSDSEAFF
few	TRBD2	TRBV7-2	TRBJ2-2	TGTGCCAGCAGCGAACACCCGCTAGCGGGAAACACCGGGGAGCTGTTTTTT	CASSEHPLAGNTGELFF
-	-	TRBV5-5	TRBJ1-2	TGTGCCAGCAGCTTGGAACATAACTATGGCTACACCTTC	CASSLEHNYGYTF
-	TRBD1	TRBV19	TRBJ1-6	TGTGCCAGTAGTATATCCCAGGGGGCCCGGAATTCACCCCTCCACTTT	CASSISQGARNSPLHF
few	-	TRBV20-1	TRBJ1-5	TGCAGTGCTAGAGCCGGGGGGGTGTGGGATCAGCCCCAGCATTTT	CSARAGGVWDQPQHF
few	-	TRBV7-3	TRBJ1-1	TGTGCCAGCAGCTTAAGGTCGGGAACTGAAGCTTTCTTT	CASSLRSGTEAFF
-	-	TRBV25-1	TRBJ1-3	TGTGCCAGCAGTGCCCCGAGCTCTGGAAACACCATATATTTT	CASSAPSSGNTIYF
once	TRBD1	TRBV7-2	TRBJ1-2	TGTGCCAGCAGCCCTATCTCTGGACAGGGAACTGGCTACACCTTC	CASSPISGQGTGYTF
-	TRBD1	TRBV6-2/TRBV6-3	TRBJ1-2	TGTGCCAGCAGAACGGACAGGACAGCCCCGGGGCCCAACTTCAACTATGGCTACACCTTC	CASRTDRTAPGPNFNYGYTF
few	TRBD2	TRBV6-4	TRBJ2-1	TGTGCCAGCAGTGGCCGGTGGACTAGCCTGCGAAATGAGCAGTTCTTC	CASSGRWTSLRNEQFF
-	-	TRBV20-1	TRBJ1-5	TGCAGTGCTCCGGACTGGAGAGATAGCAATCAGCCCCAGCATTTT	CSAPDWRDSNQPQHF
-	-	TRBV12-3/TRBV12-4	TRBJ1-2	TGTGCCACGAAGTCCCGGGTCAACTATGGCTACACCTTC	CATKSRVNYGYTF
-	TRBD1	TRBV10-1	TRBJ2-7	TGCGCCAGCAGTGCGACAGGGGGCGGACCTAGCTCCTACGAGCAGTACTTC	CASSATGGGPSSYEQYF
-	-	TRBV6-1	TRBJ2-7	TGTGCCAGCAGGGTCCCTCGATCGGCCGGGACCTACGAGCAGTACTTC	CASRVPRSAGTYEQYF
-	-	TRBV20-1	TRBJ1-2	TGCAGTGCTAGAGATAGGGGGAAGAGGGGCTACACCTTC	CSARDRGKRGYTF
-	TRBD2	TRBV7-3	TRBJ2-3	TGTGCCAGCAGCCGGACTAGCGGGGGTAGCACAGATACGCAGTATTTT	CASSRTSGGSTDTQYF
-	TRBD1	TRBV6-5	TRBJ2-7	TGTGCCAGCAGTTACCCGGGACAGGGTAACTACGAGCAGTACTTC	CASSYPGQGNYEQYF
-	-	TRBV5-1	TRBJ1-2	TGCGCCAGCAGCTTGGACGCAAGTGGCTACACCTTC	CASSLDASGYTF
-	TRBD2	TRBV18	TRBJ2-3	TGTGCCAGCTCACCATTTGGCGGGGGGGTGAGCACAGATACGCAGTATTTT	CASSPFGGGVSTDTQYF
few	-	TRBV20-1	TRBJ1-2	TGCAGTGCTAGTGGCCAGGGACATTTGGGAGGCTACACCTTC	CSASGQGHLGGYTF
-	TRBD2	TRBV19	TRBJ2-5	TGTGCCAGTAGTCCCCGGGAGGGAAGGCAAGAGACCCAGTACTTC	CASSPREGRQETQYF
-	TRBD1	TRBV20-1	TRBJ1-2	TGCAGTGGGACAGGGGGTATTGGCTACACCTTC	CSGTGGIGYTF
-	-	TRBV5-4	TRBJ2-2	TGTGCCAGCAGCCCCGAGGGCAGGGCTGGGACCGGGGAGCTGTTTTTT	CASSPEGRAGTGELFF
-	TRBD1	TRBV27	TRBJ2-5	TGTGCCAGCAGTACCAGGGGGTTGGAGACCCAGTACTTC	CASSTRGLETQYF